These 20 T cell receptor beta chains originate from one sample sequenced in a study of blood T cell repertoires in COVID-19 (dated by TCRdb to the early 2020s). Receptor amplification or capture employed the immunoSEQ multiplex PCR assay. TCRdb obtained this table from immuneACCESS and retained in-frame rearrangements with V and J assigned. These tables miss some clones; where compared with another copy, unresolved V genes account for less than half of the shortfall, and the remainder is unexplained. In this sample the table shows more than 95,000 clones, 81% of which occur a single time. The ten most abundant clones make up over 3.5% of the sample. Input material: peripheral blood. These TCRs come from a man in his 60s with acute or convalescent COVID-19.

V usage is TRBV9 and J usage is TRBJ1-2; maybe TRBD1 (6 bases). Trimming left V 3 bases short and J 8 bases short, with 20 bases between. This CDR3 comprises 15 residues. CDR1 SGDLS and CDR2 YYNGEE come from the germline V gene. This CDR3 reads CASSASTHRVFGYTF. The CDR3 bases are TGTGCCAGCAGCGCATCGACCCACAGGGTCTTCGGCTACACCTTC.

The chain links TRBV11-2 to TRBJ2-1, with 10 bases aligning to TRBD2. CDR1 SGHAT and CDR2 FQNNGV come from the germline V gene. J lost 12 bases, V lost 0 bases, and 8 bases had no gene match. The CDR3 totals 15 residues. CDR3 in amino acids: CASSLDRLAGPGQFF. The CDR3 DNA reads TGTGCCAGCAGCTTAGATCGACTAGCGGGCCCCGGGCAGTTCTTC.

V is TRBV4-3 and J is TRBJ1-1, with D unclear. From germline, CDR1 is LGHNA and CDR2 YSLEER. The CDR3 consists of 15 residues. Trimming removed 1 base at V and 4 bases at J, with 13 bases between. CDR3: CASSQAEWMGTEAFF. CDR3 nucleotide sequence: TGCGCCAGCAGCCAAGCGGAGTGGATGGGCACTGAAGCTTTCTTT.

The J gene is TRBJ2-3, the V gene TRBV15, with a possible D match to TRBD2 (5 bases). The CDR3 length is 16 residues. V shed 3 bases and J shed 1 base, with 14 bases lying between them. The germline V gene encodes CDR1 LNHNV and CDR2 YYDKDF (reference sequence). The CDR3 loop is CATSSLNDGGTDTQYF. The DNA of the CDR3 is TGTGCCACCAGCAGTTTAAATGACGGGGGCACAGATACGCAGTATTTT.

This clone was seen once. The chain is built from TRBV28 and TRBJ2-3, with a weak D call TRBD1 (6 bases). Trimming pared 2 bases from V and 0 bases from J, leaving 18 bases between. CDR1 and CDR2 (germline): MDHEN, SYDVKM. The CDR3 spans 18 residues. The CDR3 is CASSLPTGSLASTDTQYF. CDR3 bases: TGTGCCAGCAGTTTACCGACAGGAAGTCTTGCTAGCACAGATACGCAGTATTTT.

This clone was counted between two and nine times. CDR3 protein: CASSLQGLSGNTIYF. In nucleotides, the CDR3 is TGTGCCAGCAGCTTACAGGGCCTCTCTGGAAACACCATATATTTT. The rearrangement joins TRBV11-3 to TRBJ1-3; weak D call: TRBD1 (5 bases). V shed 2 bases and J shed 0 bases, with 8 bases lying between them. CDR3 length: 15 amino acids. Germline V gene data show CDR1 as SGHNT and CDR2 as YENEEA.

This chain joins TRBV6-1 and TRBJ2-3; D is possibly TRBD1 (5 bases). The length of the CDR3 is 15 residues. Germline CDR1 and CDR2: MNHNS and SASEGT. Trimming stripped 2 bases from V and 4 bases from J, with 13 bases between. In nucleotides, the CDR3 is TGTGCCAGCAGTGAACGCGACAGTCGGTCAGATACGCAGTATTTT. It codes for CASSERDSRSDTQYF.

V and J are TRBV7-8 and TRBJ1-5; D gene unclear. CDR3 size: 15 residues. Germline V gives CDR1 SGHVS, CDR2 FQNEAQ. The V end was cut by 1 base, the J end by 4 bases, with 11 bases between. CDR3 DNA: TGTGCCAGCAGCTTAGGGGGAGTCGCTAATCAGCCCCAGCATTTT. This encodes CASSLGGVANQPQHF.

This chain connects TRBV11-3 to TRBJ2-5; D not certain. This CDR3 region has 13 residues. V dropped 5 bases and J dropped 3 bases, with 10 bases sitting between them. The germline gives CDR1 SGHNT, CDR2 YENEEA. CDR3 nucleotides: TGTGCCAGCAGCCGCGCAGGAAAAGAGACCCAGTACTTC. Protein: CASSRAGKETQYF. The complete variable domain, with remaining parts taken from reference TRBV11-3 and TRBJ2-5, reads EAGVVQSPRYKIIEKKQPVAFWCNPISGHNTLYWYLQNLGQGPELLIRYENEEAVDDSQLPKDRFSAERLKGVDSTLKIQPAELGDSAVYLCASSRAGKETQYFGPGTRLLVL.

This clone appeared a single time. CDR3 in DNA: TGTGCCAGCTCACCCGAAGGGACAGGGTACGAAAAACTGTTTTTT. Translated: CASSPEGTGYEKLFF. The rearrangement uses TRBV18 and TRBJ1-4, with 9 bases fitting TRBD1. V lost 3 bases and J lost 8; bases outside the gene matches: 7. Per germline, CDR1 KGHSH and CDR2 LQKENI. There are 15 residues in the CDR3.

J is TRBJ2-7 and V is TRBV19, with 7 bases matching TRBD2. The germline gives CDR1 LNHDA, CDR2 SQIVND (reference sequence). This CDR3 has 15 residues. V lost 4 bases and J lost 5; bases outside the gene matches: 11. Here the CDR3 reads CASSNSLAVWDEQYF. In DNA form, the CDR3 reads TGTGCCAGTAGTAATAGTCTAGCGGTTTGGGACGAGCAGTACTTC.

In nucleotides, the CDR3 is TGTGCCATCAGTGATCCCGGGGGGGACTACGAGCAGTACTTC. It yields the protein CAISDPGGDYEQYF. The J gene is TRBJ2-7, the V gene TRBV10-3; 8 bases agree with TRBD2. Per the germline V gene, CDR1 is ENHRY and CDR2 is SYGVKD. J gave up 3 bases and V 3 bases, and 4 bases lay outside the gene matches. This CDR3 spans 14 amino acids.

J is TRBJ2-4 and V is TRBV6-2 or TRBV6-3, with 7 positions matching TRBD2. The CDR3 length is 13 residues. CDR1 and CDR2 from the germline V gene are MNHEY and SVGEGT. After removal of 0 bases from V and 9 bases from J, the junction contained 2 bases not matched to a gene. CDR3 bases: TGTGCCAGCAGTTACTCGGGAGGGGCCATTCAGTACTTC. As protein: CASSYSGGAIQYF.

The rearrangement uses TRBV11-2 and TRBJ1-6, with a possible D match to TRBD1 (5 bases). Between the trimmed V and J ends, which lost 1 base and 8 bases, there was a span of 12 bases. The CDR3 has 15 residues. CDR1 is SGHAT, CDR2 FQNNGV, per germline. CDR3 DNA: TGTGCCAGCAGCTTAGCTCTCGGGGGAGATTCACCCCTCCACTTT. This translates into CASSLALGGDSPLHF.

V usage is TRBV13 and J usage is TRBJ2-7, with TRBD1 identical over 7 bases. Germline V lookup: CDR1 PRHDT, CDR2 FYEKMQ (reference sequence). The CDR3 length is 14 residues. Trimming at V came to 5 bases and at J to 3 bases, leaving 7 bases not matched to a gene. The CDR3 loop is CASSLSGTDYEQYF. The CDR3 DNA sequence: TGTGCCAGCAGCCTATCCGGGACAGACTACGAGCAGTACTTC.

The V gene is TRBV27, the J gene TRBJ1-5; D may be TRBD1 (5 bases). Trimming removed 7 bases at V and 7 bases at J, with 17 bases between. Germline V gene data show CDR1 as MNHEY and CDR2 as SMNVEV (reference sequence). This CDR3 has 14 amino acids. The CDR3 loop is CASKGPETRQPQHF. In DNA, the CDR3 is TGTGCCAGCAAGGGGCCCGAAACTCGGCAGCCCCAGCATTTT.

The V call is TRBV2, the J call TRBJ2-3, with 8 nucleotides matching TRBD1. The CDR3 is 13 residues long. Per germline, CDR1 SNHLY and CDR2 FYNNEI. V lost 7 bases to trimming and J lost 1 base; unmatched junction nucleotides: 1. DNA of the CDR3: TGTGCCAGCATGGACAGGGGCACAGATACGCAGTATTTT. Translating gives CASMDRGTDTQYF.

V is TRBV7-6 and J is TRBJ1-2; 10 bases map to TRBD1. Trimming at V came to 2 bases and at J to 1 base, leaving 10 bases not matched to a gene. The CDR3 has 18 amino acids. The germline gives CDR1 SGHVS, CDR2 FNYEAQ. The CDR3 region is CASSLFSGTGVYNYGYTF. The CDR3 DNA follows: TGTGCCAGCAGCTTATTTAGTGGGACAGGGGTCTATAACTATGGCTACACCTTC.

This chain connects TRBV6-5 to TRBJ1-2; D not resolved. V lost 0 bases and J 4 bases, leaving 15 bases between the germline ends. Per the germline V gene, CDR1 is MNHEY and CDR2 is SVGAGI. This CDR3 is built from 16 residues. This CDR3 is CASSYSKPTATYGYTF. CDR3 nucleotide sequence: TGTGCCAGCAGTTACTCTAAACCAACTGCAACCTATGGCTACACCTTC.

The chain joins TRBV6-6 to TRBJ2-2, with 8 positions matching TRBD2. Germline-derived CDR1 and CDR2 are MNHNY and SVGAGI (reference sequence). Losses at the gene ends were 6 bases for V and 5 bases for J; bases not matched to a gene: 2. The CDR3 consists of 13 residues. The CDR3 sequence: CASRPGGTGELFF. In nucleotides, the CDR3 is TGTGCCAGCAGGCCGGGGGGGACCGGGGAGCTGTTTTTT.